These 19 T cell receptor beta chains were all obtained from the same sample, sequenced in a study of cytomegalovirus exposure and HLA in healthy donors. Both 60 Vbeta primers and 13 Jbeta primers went into the PCR. Sequenced by immunoSEQ multiplex PCR; TCRdb stores in-frame clones only, minus some. The sample has over 100,000 clones, 70% to 90% seen once. Material for sequencing was PBMCs. Every receptor here comes from a man aged 40-50 years in good health and CMV-seronegative.

The chain joins TRBV19 to TRBJ1-5; 9 bases are shared with TRBD1. J gave up 5 bases and V 9 bases, and 11 bases lay outside the gene matches. Germline assignment: CDR1 LNHDA and CDR2 SQIVND (reference sequence). The CDR3 is made up of 15 amino acids. CDR3 residues: CASPATGGKDQPQHF. In DNA form, the CDR3 reads TGTGCCAGCCCCGCTACAGGGGGCAAAGATCAGCCCCAGCATTTT.

This chain links TRBV28 with TRBJ1-3; D is possibly TRBD1 (5 bases). V was pared by 1 base and J by 0 bases, with 13 bases between. The CDR3 sequence is 17 residues long. The germline gives CDR1 MDHEN, CDR2 SYDVKM. CDR3 DNA sequence: TGTGCCAGCAGTTTATTCCGGGGGACTGCCTCTGGAAACACCATATATTTT. This gives the protein CASSLFRGTASGNTIYF.

This clone appeared a single time. V is TRBV5-1 and J is TRBJ2-1; D possibly corresponds to TRBD2 (6 bases). The germline V gene encodes CDR1 SGHRS and CDR2 YFSETQ. The CDR3 runs to 15 residues. V was trimmed by 4 bases and J by 1 base, leaving 12 bases between them. The CDR3 DNA reads as TGCGCCAGCAGCCTCCGGGACTCTTCCTACAATGAGCAGTTCTTC. Translation gives CASSLRDSSYNEQFF. Using reference TRBV5-1 and TRBJ2-1 for the parts outside the CDR3, the full variable domain is KAGVTQTPRYLIKTRGQQVTLSCSPISGHRSVSWYQQTPGQGLQFLFEYFSETQRNKGNFPGRFSGRQFSNSRSEMNVSTLELGDSALYLCASSLRDSSYNEQFFGPGTRLTVL.

The V and J genes are TRBV7-9 and TRBJ1-6; 10 bases fit TRBD1. Germline V gives CDR1 SEHNR, CDR2 FQNEAQ (reference sequence). The V segment lost 5 bases and the J segment 8 bases; nucleotides outside the gene matches: 6. This CDR3 has 15 amino acids. In DNA, the CDR3 is TGTGCCAGCAGCCCCAGACAGGGGGCATATTCACCCCTCCACTTT. It specifies CASSPRQGAYSPLHF.

The chain has TRBV5-1 and TRBJ2-1; 12 positions match TRBD2. CDR3 length equals 18 residues. V was pared by 4 bases and J by 2 bases, with 10 bases of the junction left unmatched. Germline assignment: CDR1 SGHRS and CDR2 YFSETQ. The CDR3 region is CASSPGTSGRRAYNEQFF. Here the CDR3 DNA reads TGCGCCAGCAGCCCGGGCACTAGCGGGAGGAGGGCCTACAATGAGCAGTTCTTC.

This clone was observed a single time. V is TRBV2 and J is TRBJ1-5, with D perhaps TRBD1 (5 bases). This CDR3 is built from 13 residues. Germline loops: CDR1 SNHLY, CDR2 FYNNEI. V shed 6 bases and J shed 4 bases, with 10 bases lying between them. CDR3 sequence (DNA): TGTGCCAGCAGACCGGGACTAAATCAGCCCCAGCATTTT. Protein product: CASRPGLNQPQHF.

The CDR3 nucleotides are TGTGCCAGCAGCGTAAGTTTAAGCAATTCACCCCTCCACTTT. Amino acid sequence: CASSVSLSNSPLHF. The chain joins TRBV9 to TRBJ1-6; D gene ambiguous. Per germline, CDR1 SGDLS and CDR2 YYNGEE. V was cut by 1 base and J by 7 bases, with 9 bases left in between. The CDR3 runs 14 residues. Using reference TRBV9 and TRBJ1-6 for the parts outside the CDR3, the full variable domain is DSGVTQTPKHLITATGQRVTLRCSPRSGDLSVYWYQQSLDQGLQFLIQYYNGEERAKGNILERFSAQQFPDLHSELNLSSLELGDSALYFCASSVSLSNSPLHFGNGTRLTVT.

V usage is TRBV4-1 and J usage is TRBJ2-3; 10 bases are a match to TRBD2. From germline, CDR1 is MGHRA and CDR2 YSYEKL. The trim removed 5 bases at V and 3 bases at J, leaving 11 bases unmatched. The CDR3 runs to 17 residues. CDR3: CASSSPSGGLTTDTQYF. CDR3 coding DNA: TGCGCCAGCAGCTCACCTAGCGGGGGACTTACGACAGATACGCAGTATTTT.

The V and J genes are TRBV6-1 and TRBJ1-2, with a weak D call TRBD1 (5 bases). The germline V gene has CDR1 MNHNS and CDR2 SASEGT. This CDR3 has 13 amino acids. V lost 6 bases to trimming and J lost 3 bases, with 11 bases between them. The CDR3 sequence: CASRRGSDYGYTF. In nucleotides, the CDR3 is TGTGCCAGCAGGCGGGGGTCGGACTATGGCTACACCTTC.

This chain joins TRBV6-1 and TRBJ2-7; 11 nucleotides line up with TRBD1. The J segment lost 9 bases and the V segment lost 4 bases, leaving 11 bases of the junction unmatched. CDR1 and CDR2 from the germline V gene are MNHNS and SASEGT. This CDR3 comprises 15 residues. DNA of the CDR3: TGTGCCAGCAGTGTGGGGGGACAGGGGGTATACTGGCAGTACTTC. Residues: CASSVGGQGVYWQYF.

This clone occurred once. The chain carries TRBV18 and TRBJ2-6; D not resolved. CDR1 and CDR2 from the germline V gene are KGHSH and LQKENI. This CDR3 has 18 residues. Deletions cut 3 bases from V and 0 bases from J, with 15 bases between. As DNA, the CDR3 is TGTGCCAGCTCACCCCAACAAATAACAAACTCTGGGGCCAACGTCCTGACTTTC. Residues: CASSPQQITNSGANVLTF. The whole variable domain, filled in from reference TRBV18 and TRBJ2-6, reads NAGVMQNPRHLVRRRGQEARLRCSPMKGHSHVYWYRQLPEEGLKFMVYLQKENIIDESGMPKERFSAEFPKEGPSILRIQQVVRGDSAAYFCASSPQQITNSGANVLTFGAGSRLTVL.

This clone was counted a single time. This chain links TRBV15 with TRBJ2-5; 7 nucleotides agree with TRBD2. From germline, CDR1 is LNHNV and CDR2 YYDKDF (reference sequence). The CDR3 totals 15 residues. V lost 0 bases and J lost 11; bases outside the gene matches: 12. The CDR3 loop is CATSRDLFPRGEQYF. The CDR3 DNA reads as TGTGCCACCAGCAGAGATCTCTTTCCCCGGGGGGAGCAGTACTTC.

The chain carries TRBV4-1 and TRBJ1-2; 9 bases match TRBD1. Trimming removed 0 bases from V and 5 bases from J; junction bases left unmatched: 16. CDR1 is MGHRA, CDR2 YSYEKL, per germline. The CDR3 covers 19 residues. The CDR3 is CASSQDPPEGQGGGYGYTF. The CDR3 DNA is TGCGCCAGCAGCCAAGATCCCCCCGAGGGACAGGGTGGTGGATATGGCTACACCTTC.

This chain connects TRBV13 to TRBJ1-4, with D possibly TRBD1 on 5 matching bases. Trimming removed 0 bases at V and 7 bases at J, with 12 bases between. The germline gives CDR1 PRHDT, CDR2 FYEKMQ (reference sequence). This CDR3 has 15 residues. CDR3 residues: CASSLGGGVGEKLFF. Written as DNA, the CDR3 is TGTGCCAGCAGCTTAGGCGGGGGGGTAGGTGAAAAACTGTTTTTT.

The chain combines TRBV12-2 with TRBJ2-2; no DNA check was done on the table's D call, TRBD2. TRBV12-2 counts as a pseudogene. The CDR3 loop spans 16 amino acids. CDR3 region: CASRLAGVDAPGELFF. In DNA form, the CDR3 reads TGTGCAAGTCGCTTAGCCGGGGTTGATGCGCCCGGGGAGCTGTTTTTT.

The genes are TRBV4-1 and TRBJ1-3; perhaps TRBD1 as D (5 bases). The CDR3 extends over 13 amino acids. CDR1 MGHRA and CDR2 YSYEKL come from the germline V gene. Trimming stripped 3 bases from V and 6 bases from J, with 9 bases between. CDR3 sequence: CASSHLGPNTIYF. The CDR3 nucleotides are TGCGCCAGCAGCCATTTGGGGCCAAACACCATATATTTT.

V is TRBV10-1 and J is TRBJ2-3, with D maybe TRBD1 (5 bases). The germline V gene encodes CDR1 WNHNN and CDR2 SYGVQD (reference sequence). Trimming left V 0 bases short and J 4 bases short, with 14 bases between. This CDR3 is built from 16 residues. This chain's CDR3 is CASSESGRVVPDTQYF. Written as DNA, the CDR3 is TGCGCCAGCAGTGAGTCCGGCAGGGTGGTGCCAGATACGCAGTATTTT.

This clone was counted a single time. The chain recombines TRBV10-3 with TRBJ2-5; 11 positions match TRBD2. The end of the DNA aligns better with TRBJ2-7, so the J call may be wrong. Germline assignment: CDR1 ENHRY and CDR2 SYGVKD. The CDR3 contains 15 residues. CDR3 bases: TGTGCCATCAGGGCTAGCGGGAGGCCCTCCTACGAGCAGTACTTC. Protein sequence: CAIRASGRPSYEQYF.

V gene TRBV15 combines with J gene TRBJ2-7, with D maybe TRBD1 (6 bases). Trimming removed 5 bases from V and 6 bases from J, with 20 bases in between. Germline V CDR1 and CDR2: LNHNV, YYDKDF (reference sequence). This CDR3 region has 15 residues. CDR3 region: CATSPRDTLAVEQYF. The CDR3 DNA reads TGTGCCACCAGCCCCCGGGACACGCTCGCGGTCGAGCAGTACTTC.